Listed below are T cell receptor beta chains from one sample, sequenced in a study of shared clonotypes between healthy human individuals. Here immunoSEQ multiplex PCR was the method, and the copy in TCRdb shows in-frame clones only, minus some. The sample has about 1.1 million clones, 60% to 85% seen once. Source material: memory CD4+ T cells from PBMCs. The receptors here all came from a man aged 18 to 30 in good health. Some clones in this sample may be carry-over from other donors' samples. Each CDR3 is given with its conserved first and last residue. The order of the fields is J gene, clone size, D gene, V gene, CDR3 protein, CDR3 DNA. D genes are given only for firm matches. Clone size is shown for a subset of rows, as once, few, many or a class of expanded clone.

J gene: TRBJ2-1
clone size: .
D gene: .
V gene: TRBV20-1
CDR3 protein: CSAKGPGEQFF
CDR3 DNA: TGCAGTGCTAAGGGTCCGGGTGAGCAGTTCTTC

J gene: TRBJ1-5
clone size: .
D gene: TRBD1
V gene: TRBV10-3
CDR3 protein: CATLEGTGGTGPQHF
CDR3 DNA: TGTGCCACCCTAGAGGGGACAGGGGGTACCGGGCCCCAGCATTTT

J gene: TRBJ2-3
clone size: .
D gene: TRBD1
V gene: TRBV19
CDR3 protein: CASSPAPWTGPTDTQYF
CDR3 DNA: TGTGCCAGTAGTCCCGCCCCCTGGACAGGGCCCACAGATACGCAGTATTTT

J gene: TRBJ1-1
clone size: .
D gene: .
V gene: TRBV4-1
CDR3 protein: CASSAYRAPIMNTEAFF
CDR3 DNA: TGCGCCAGCAGCGCCTACAGGGCTCCAATTATGAACACTGAAGCTTTCTTT

J gene: TRBJ1-1
clone size: .
D gene: TRBD1
V gene: TRBV5-4
CDR3 protein: CASSPGTGGDLTEAFF
CDR3 DNA: TGTGCCAGCAGCCCCGGGACAGGGGGCGATTTGACTGAAGCTTTCTTT

J gene: TRBJ1-2
clone size: few
D gene: .
V gene: TRBV28
CDR3 protein: CASSWQGPGYTF
CDR3 DNA: TGTGCCAGCAGTTGGCAGGGGCCTGGCTACACCTTC

J gene: TRBJ2-7
clone size: .
D gene: .
V gene: TRBV28
CDR3 protein: CASSRREDYEQYF
CDR3 DNA: TGTGCCAGCAGCCGCAGAGAGGACTACGAGCAGTACTTC

J gene: TRBJ2-7
clone size: .
D gene: .
V gene: TRBV28
CDR3 protein: CASRLSYEQYF
CDR3 DNA: TGTGCCAGCAGACTAAGCTACGAGCAGTACTTC

J gene: TRBJ1-2
clone size: .
D gene: .
V gene: TRBV4-1
CDR3 protein: CASSQAGSHYGYTF
CDR3 DNA: TGCGCCAGCAGCCAAGCAGGGTCGCACTATGGCTACACCTTC

J gene: TRBJ2-2
clone size: .
D gene: .
V gene: TRBV5-1
CDR3 protein: CASSLALGAANTGELFF
CDR3 DNA: TGCGCCAGCAGCTTGGCCCTAGGGGCCGCGAACACCGGGGAGCTGTTTTTT

J gene: TRBJ2-5
clone size: few
D gene: TRBD1
V gene: TRBV5-6
CDR3 protein: CASSLRTGTETQYF
CDR3 DNA: TGTGCCAGCAGCCTACGGACAGGGACAGAGACCCAGTACTTC

J gene: TRBJ1-2
clone size: .
D gene: .
V gene: TRBV9
CDR3 protein: CASSVDRLGDYGYTF
CDR3 DNA: TGTGCCAGCAGCGTAGACCGGCTGGGCGACTATGGCTACACCTTC

J gene: TRBJ2-1
clone size: once
D gene: .
V gene: TRBV6-1
CDR3 protein: CAGQGDYPYNEQFF
CDR3 DNA: TGTGCCGGTCAAGGAGACTACCCTTACAATGAGCAGTTCTTC

J gene: TRBJ1-1
clone size: .
D gene: .
V gene: TRBV6-1
CDR3 protein: CASSRLGALTEAFF
CDR3 DNA: TGTGCCAGCAGTCGCCTAGGGGCGCTCACTGAAGCTTTCTTT

J gene: TRBJ1-1
clone size: few
D gene: TRBD1
V gene: TRBV27
CDR3 protein: CASSIRRDSYTEAFF
CDR3 DNA: TGTGCCAGCAGTATCCGCCGGGACAGCTACACTGAAGCTTTCTTT

J gene: TRBJ1-2
clone size: .
D gene: .
V gene: TRBV2
CDR3 protein: CASRVDTYGYTF
CDR3 DNA: TGTGCCAGCAGAGTAGACACATATGGCTACACCTTC

J gene: TRBJ2-1
clone size: .
D gene: .
V gene: TRBV7-3
CDR3 protein: CASSSQSWTPAHEQFF
CDR3 DNA: TGTGCCAGCAGCTCGCAAAGTTGGACACCTGCCCATGAGCAGTTCTTC

J gene: TRBJ2-7
clone size: once
D gene: .
V gene: TRBV19
CDR3 protein: CASSIGGQFYEQYF
CDR3 DNA: TGTGCCAGTAGTATAGGAGGACAGTTCTACGAGCAGTACTTC

J gene: TRBJ1-2
clone size: many
D gene: .
V gene: TRBV30
CDR3 protein: CAWGRNYGYTF
CDR3 DNA: TGTGCCTGGGGCAGAAACTATGGCTACACCTTC

J gene: TRBJ2-3
clone size: many
D gene: .
V gene: TRBV2
CDR3 protein: CASSDRADTQYF
CDR3 DNA: TGTGCCAGCAGTGACCGGGCGGATACGCAGTATTTT

J gene: TRBJ2-2
clone size: .
D gene: TRBD1
V gene: TRBV19
CDR3 protein: CASSGQAVGELFF
CDR3 DNA: TGTGCCAGTAGCGGACAGGCCGTCGGGGAGCTGTTTTTT

J gene: TRBJ1-3
clone size: .
D gene: .
V gene: TRBV7-2
CDR3 protein: CASSLVSAGNTIYF
CDR3 DNA: TGTGCCAGCAGCTTAGTTTCAGCTGGAAACACCATATATTTT

J gene: TRBJ1-4
clone size: .
D gene: TRBD1
V gene: TRBV5-8
CDR3 protein: CASSATWTGDDEKLFF
CDR3 DNA: TGTGCCAGCAGCGCCACCTGGACAGGGGATGATGAAAAACTGTTTTTT

J gene: TRBJ2-2
clone size: few
D gene: TRBD2
V gene: TRBV4-2
CDR3 protein: CASSPRLAGGPGELFF
CDR3 DNA: TGTGCCAGCAGCCCTAGACTAGCGGGAGGGCCCGGGGAGCTGTTTTTT